This T cell receptor beta chain came from a study of T cell repertoires in cytomegalovirus infection (dated by TCRdb to between 2019 and 2020). Background on the whole study: The HLA type of each donor mattered for the analysis, because public TCR beta signatures pointed to carriage of CMV infection along with the matching HLA type. Paper-wide results and their limitations: Carriers of CMV infection plus the relevant HLA type were discriminated by the cumulative frequency of public TCR beta family members in the study cohort and in an independent roughly 320-donor cohort. In the ex vivo response, HLA-C-restricted CMV-specific TCR beta clonotypes were dominant, and in two of eight donors the single most frequent clonotype came from this HLA-C-restricted group.

The sample holds many counts of this clonotype. Its recognized antigen is unknown. Base qualities were left out, and no much larger clone turns up one base away. V sheds 9 bases and J sheds 3 bases, leaving 6 bases between their ends. From its cysteine to its phenylalanine, the CDR3 spans 11 amino acids. Solely the CDR3 DNA is kept, with 33 bases framed from the first base. CDR1 and CDR2 are drawn from the germline V gene (reference sequence): LNHDA, SQIVND. TCRdb records Illumina HiSeq 1500 as the sequencer. The public reads were reprocessed in TCRdb via fastp at Q25 and MiXCR, keeping in-frame beta chains. For every CDR3 protein sequence, its rows merge into one entry that carries the most common genes and DNA. Across this sample there are around 530,000 distinct CDR3 sequences, with about 15% seen only once. Of the sample, about 24% falls within the top ten clones.

The V and J genes are TRBV19 and TRBJ2-1; confidence is insufficient to name the D gene. This TCR derives from a human donor in good health (CMV status not recorded). Some clones in this sample may be carry-over from other donors' samples. Sequencing was done on a sample of CD8+ T cells from PBMCs. The nucleotide sequence reads as follows: TGTGCCAGCAGCATCTACAATGAGCAGTTCTTC. This is translated as CASSIYNEQFF.